The 17 T cell receptor beta chains below come from one sample, sequenced in a study of T-cell memory formation after mild COVID-19 (dated by TCRdb to 2020 to 2022). Receptor amplification or capture employed 5' RACE. Sequencing was carried out with an Illumina NovaSeq 6000. TCRdb reanalyzed the raw reads on its own, using fastp at Q25 for trimming and MiXCR for clone calling, and kept in-frame beta chains. Rows are combined by CDR3 protein, so each entry shows the most common genes and DNA. The sample has about 180,000 distinct CDR3 sequences on record, roughly 17% of them singletons. Of the sample, 2% to 2.5% is held by the ten largest clones. The sample comprised PBMCs or a T cell subset sorted from them (not recorded which). The receptors were sampled from an adult woman who had mild COVID-19 (a few samples of this study predate the infection). The sample titles of this study are shuffled in the database, so cell type and time point are left out; the donor was told from shared clones.

The chain links TRBV9 to TRBJ2-3, with a weak D call TRBD1 (6 bases). V lost 0 bases and J lost 0, with 8 bases in between. CDR1 is SGDLS, CDR2 YYNGEE, per germline. The CDR3 is made up of 15 amino acids. Written as DNA, the CDR3 is TGTGCCAGCAGCGTAGAGGGGGACAGCACAGATACGCAGTATTTT. Encoded protein: CASSVEGDSTDTQYF.

The chain links TRBV7-2 to TRBJ1-2; D gene uncertain. Trimming took off 5 bases at V and 4 bases at J, with 11 bases between the two ends. Germline assignment: CDR1 SGHTA and CDR2 FQGNSA. This CDR3 region has 13 residues. The CDR3 DNA follows: TGTGCCAGCAGCCGAGAAGAGGGCTATGGCTACACCTTC. Its translation is CASSREEGYGYTF.

This clonotype was counted between two and nine times. The V and J genes are TRBV11-3 and TRBJ2-7, with 8 bases matching TRBD1. CDR1 and CDR2 from the germline V gene are SGHNT and YENEEA. This CDR3 comprises 14 residues. The junction had 2 bases not matched to a gene; V was cut back by 1 base and J by 3 bases. CDR3 residues: CASSLGQGNYEQYF. The CDR3 coding sequence is TGTGCCAGCAGCTTAGGACAGGGGAACTACGAGCAGTACTTC.

This clonotype was detected a few times. V is TRBV6-2 or TRBV6-3 and J is TRBJ1-5; TRBD1 matches 8 bases. The CDR3 extends over 17 amino acids. CDR1 and CDR2 from the germline V gene are MNHEY and SVGEGT. V lost 6 bases to trimming and J lost 2 bases; unmatched junction nucleotides: 12. The CDR3 region has the DNA TGTGCCAGCAGACCAGGGGGCGCCCCTTCGGGCAATCAGCCCCAGCATTTT. Translation: CASRPGGAPSGNQPQHF.

The sample holds a few counts of this clonotype. This chain links TRBV11-3 with TRBJ2-5; 10 nucleotides agree with TRBD2. The germline V gene has CDR1 SGHNT and CDR2 YENEEA. CDR3 length equals 18 residues. The J segment lost 2 bases and the V segment lost 0 bases, leaving 9 bases of the junction unmatched. The CDR3 DNA reads TGTGCCAGCAGCTTAGAGACGCTAGCGGGAGTTTGGCAAGAGACCCAGTACTTC. The encoded protein is CASSLETLAGVWQETQYF.

V gene TRBV6-1 combines with J gene TRBJ1-2; D perhaps matches TRBD1 (6 bases). Germline-derived CDR1 and CDR2 are MNHNS and SASEGT. The CDR3 is 9 residues long. V was shortened by 5 bases and J by 14 bases, with 9 bases between the two germline ends. The CDR3, as DNA: TGTGCCAGCAGTCCCGGGACAACCTTC. This translates into CASSPGTTF.

The gene calls are TRBV7-3 and TRBJ2-3; 10 positions agree with TRBD2. The V segment lost 8 bases and the J segment 2 bases; nucleotides outside the gene matches: 4. Per germline, CDR1 SGHTA and CDR2 FQGTGA. The CDR3 sequence is 14 residues long. This CDR3 is CASRTSGNTDTQYF. CDR3 coding DNA: TGTGCCAGCCGAACTAGCGGGAACACAGATACGCAGTATTTT.

The chain joins TRBV4-2 to TRBJ2-1; 10 nucleotides line up with TRBD2. The length of the CDR3 is 16 residues. Trimming took 1 base from V and 7 from J; bases not matched to a gene: 7. CDR1 is LGHNA, CDR2 YNFKEQ, per germline. The chain's CDR3 is CASSQVSGGASNEQFF. The CDR3 nucleotides are TGTGCCAGCAGCCAAGTGAGCGGGGGGGCCTCGAATGAGCAGTTCTTC.

The chain uses TRBV18 and TRBJ1-6; perhaps TRBD1 as D (5 bases). The V end lost 4 bases, the J end lost 7 bases, and 14 bases lay between the germline ends. Germline V lookup: CDR1 KGHSH, CDR2 LQKENI. CDR3 length: 15 amino acids. The CDR3 is CASSRDGTANSPLHF. CDR3 DNA: TGTGCCAGCTCACGCGACGGGACCGCAAATTCACCCCTCCACTTT.

The chain recombines TRBV20-1 with TRBJ1-1, with TRBD1 as a possible D gene (5 bases). This CDR3 comprises 13 residues. Germline assignment: CDR1 DFQATT and CDR2 SNEGSKA (reference sequence). V lost 3 bases and J 1 base, leaving 9 bases between the germline ends. DNA for the CDR3: TGCAGTGCTAGCCAGGGAAGGAACACTGAAGCTTTCTTT. Its translation: CSASQGRNTEAFF.

This clonotype was detected a few times. The genes are TRBV7-9 and TRBJ2-3; 8 bases line up with TRBD2. The CDR3 covers 14 residues. With 5 bases clipped from V and 5 bases from J, the junction kept 6 bases outside the gene matches. Germline CDR1 reads SEHNR; CDR2 reads FQNEAQ (reference sequence). The CDR3 loop is CASSVGLVLDTQYF. In DNA, the CDR3 is TGTGCCAGCAGCGTGGGACTAGTTTTAGATACGCAGTATTTT.

This clonotype has more than one count but fewer than ten. V and J are TRBV5-1 and TRBJ2-2; 7 nucleotides match TRBD1. CDR3 length: 15 amino acids. Per the germline V gene, CDR1 is SGHRS and CDR2 is YFSETQ. The trim removed 7 bases at V and 0 bases at J, leaving 6 bases unmatched. CDR3 nucleotides: TGCGCCAGCCACCTAGGGGGCCCGAACACCGGGGAGCTGTTTTTT. It codes for CASHLGGPNTGELFF.

In this sample, this clonotype turned up a few times. The chain has TRBV29-1 and TRBJ2-1, with 12 bases lining up with TRBD2. V dropped 8 bases and J dropped 7; count of bases not matched to a gene: 6. The CDR3 spans 13 residues. Looked up from germline, CDR1 is SQVTM and CDR2 is ANQGSEA. The CDR3 is CSSTSGRTNEQFF. CDR3 sequence (DNA): TGCAGCTCCACTAGCGGGAGGACAAATGAGCAGTTCTTC.

The chain carries TRBV29-1 and TRBJ1-2; the D gene is possibly TRBD1 (5 bases). This CDR3 is 13 amino acids long. Germline CDR1 is SQVTM and CDR2 is ANQGSEA. V was trimmed by 6 bases and J by 3 bases, leaving 14 bases between them. The CDR3, as DNA: TGCAGCGTAATGACGGGGCTTTACTATGGCTACACCTTC. The encoded protein is CSVMTGLYYGYTF.

This clonotype was found a few times. The rearrangement links TRBV5-1 to TRBJ2-5; 8 bases agree with TRBD1. Germline trimming cut 3 bases from V and 6 bases from J; bases unmatched to any gene: 10. This CDR3 is 15 amino acids long. Germline values: CDR1 SGHRS, CDR2 YFSETQ. This chain's CDR3 is CASSSRTGSGQTQYF. CDR3 DNA: TGCGCCAGCAGCTCCCGGACAGGGTCCGGACAGACCCAGTACTTC. Based on the CDR3 plus reference TRBV5-1 and TRBJ2-5, the full variable domain is KAGVTQTPRYLIKTRGQQVTLSCSPISGHRSVSWYQQTPGQGLQFLFEYFSETQRNKGNFPGRFSGRQFSNSRSEMNVSTLELGDSALYLCASSSRTGSGQTQYFGPGTRLLVL.

This clonotype has more than one count but fewer than ten. This rearrangement joins TRBV12-3 or TRBV12-4 to TRBJ2-1; weak D call: TRBD1 (7 bases). The CDR3 totals 12 residues. V shed 6 bases and J shed 10 bases, with 13 bases lying between them. The CDR3 DNA reads TGTGCCAGCAGGCAGGGGGGAGGCGAGCAGTTCTTC. Protein product: CASRQGGGEQFF.

This clonotype was found a few times. The chain recombines TRBV2 with TRBJ2-1; TRBD1 matches at 10 bases. The CDR3 runs 14 residues. Trimming removed 3 bases from V and 10 bases from J; junction bases left unmatched: 6. CDR1 and CDR2 from the germline V gene are SNHLY and FYNNEI. The CDR3 nucleotides are TGTGCCAGCAGTGAGGGGACAGGGGCAAGGGAGCAGTTCTTC. Residues: CASSEGTGAREQFF.